Presented here are 32 T cell receptor gamma chains from one specimen sequenced in a study of gamma-delta T cells after stem cell transplantation. TCRdb used CATT to re-call clones from the RT-PCR reads. Altogether 2,500 to 3,500 gamma-chain clones are present, 15% to 20% being singletons, with the ten largest covering about 3%. The sequencing sample was made of gamma-delta T cells. These receptors came from a human donor. It is not recorded whose cells these are; they may come from a transplant donor.

This rearrangement joins TRGV9 to TRGJ1 or TRGJ2. The V gene's germline CDR1 is GITISATS and CDR2 ISYDGTV (reference sequence). CDR3 length equals 13 residues. Trimming cost V 0 bases and J 4 bases; bases outside gene matches: 3. Here the CDR3 reads CALWEVEYYKKLF. The CDR3 bases are TGTGCCTTGTGGGAGGTGGAATATTATAAGAAACTCTTT.

This clone was detected a few times. Other DNA sequences in this specimen translate into the identical CDR3. The rearrangement links TRGV2 to TRGJ1 or TRGJ2. J gave up 7 bases and V 0 bases, and 6 bases lay outside the gene matches. The CDR3 spans 13 residues. Germline V gene sequence: CDR1 EGSNGY, CDR2 YDSYNSKV. In nucleotides, the CDR3 is TGTGCCACCTGGGACGGGCCCAGATATAAGAAACTCTTT. This gives the protein CATWDGPRYKKLF.

The chain combines TRGV2 with TRGJ1 or TRGJ2. Germline CDR1 is EGSNGY and CDR2 is YDSYNSKV. The J segment lost 7 bases and the V segment lost 0 bases, leaving 6 bases of the junction unmatched. CDR3 length: 13 residues. The chain's CDR3 is CATWDGRWYKKLF. DNA for the CDR3: TGTGCCACCTGGGACGGGCGTTGGTATAAGAAACTCTTT.

In DNA form, the CDR3 reads TGTGCCTTGTGGGAGGCGCCGAATTATTATAAGAAACTCTTT. Translating it yields CALWEAPNYYKKLF. V usage is TRGV9 and J usage is TRGJ1 or TRGJ2. Germline V lookup: CDR1 GITISATS, CDR2 ISYDGTV (reference sequence). V was pared by 2 bases and J by 0 bases, with 4 bases of the junction left unmatched. The CDR3 sequence is 14 residues long.

This chain joins TRGV2 and TRGJP2. Germline V gives CDR1 EGSNGY, CDR2 YDSYNSKV. There are 11 residues in the CDR3. The ends lost 1 base at V and 10 bases at J; junction bases unmatched: 0. The CDR3 DNA is TGTGCCACCTGGGACGGTTGGATCAAGACGTTT. Residues: CATWDGWIKTF.

V is TRGV8 and J is TRGJ1 or TRGJ2. The CDR3 consists of 14 residues. The V and J ends lost 3 bases and 7 bases, in that order; junction bases with no gene match: 12. Germline-derived CDR1 and CDR2 are VENAVY and YDSYNSRV. CDR3 bases: TGTGCCACCTGGGATTCCCCCCCCTTCTATAAGAAACTCTTT. It is translated as CATWDSPPFYKKLF.

This clone has only a few counts. This chain joins TRGV4 and TRGJ1 or TRGJ2. The J segment lost 3 bases and the V segment lost 0 bases, leaving 8 bases of the junction unmatched. CDR1 is EGSTGY, CDR2 YDSYTSSV, per germline. The CDR3 runs 15 residues. This CDR3 reads CATWDGPKSYYKKLF. The CDR3 DNA follows: TGTGCCACCTGGGATGGGCCTAAGAGTTATTATAAGAAACTCTTT.

The genes are TRGV4 and TRGJ1 or TRGJ2. J gave up 0 bases and V 5 bases, and 4 bases lay outside the gene matches. The germline V gene has CDR1 EGSTGY and CDR2 YDSYTSSV. The CDR3 consists of 13 residues. CDR3 sequence reads: CATWGTNYYKKLF. For the CDR3, the DNA is TGTGCCACCTGGGGTACGAATTATTATAAGAAACTCTTT.

As to this clone: A read error may account for a junction end that differs from germline. The V call is TRGV9, the J call TRGJ1 or TRGJ2. The CDR3 is 12 amino acids. The germline CDR1 and CDR2 sequences are GITISATS and ISYDGTV (reference sequence). The CDR3 region is CALWERRYKKLF. The CDR3 DNA reads TGCGCCTTGTGGGAGCGTCGGTATAAGAAACTCTTT.

In nucleotides, the CDR3 is TGTGCCCCTTCGCCCGCAACAAGTGATTGGATCAAGACGTTT. Its translation: CAPSPATSDWIKTF. V and J are TRGV2 and TRGJP2. Germline V gives CDR1 EGSNGY, CDR2 YDSYNSKV. The CDR3 loop spans 14 amino acids. V trimming: 12 bases; J trimming: 5 bases; junction bases outside the gene matches: 15.

This clone was picked up a small number of times. This same CDR3 is encoded by further DNA sequences in the sample. V gene TRGV9 combines with J gene TRGJ1 or TRGJ2. This CDR3 is 15 amino acids long. With 3 bases clipped from V and 3 bases from J, the junction kept 11 bases outside the gene matches. The germline V gene encodes CDR1 GITISATS and CDR2 ISYDGTV (reference sequence). The CDR3 spells CALWEQDTVYYKKLF. Here the CDR3 DNA reads TGTGCCTTGTGGGAGCAAGATACCGTTTATTATAAGAAACTCTTT.

The J gene is TRGJ1 or TRGJ2, the V gene TRGV4. The trim removed 0 bases at V and 11 bases at J, leaving 16 bases unmatched. This CDR3 spans 15 amino acids. Germline V lookup: CDR1 EGSTGY, CDR2 YDSYTSSV. The CDR3, as DNA: TGTGCCACCTGGGATGGGCATGTCGGGGATCGGGAGAAACTCTTT. Translated, it gives CATWDGHVGDREKLF.

This chain joins TRGV2 and TRGJP1. Germline CDR1 EGSNGY, CDR2 YDSYNSKV. The V gene end was trimmed by 3 bases and the J gene end by 0 bases; junction bases not matched to a gene: 4. The CDR3 covers 15 residues. CDR3 coding DNA: TGTGCCACCTGGGACATTCATACCACTGGTTGGTTCAAGATATTT. It encodes CATWDIHTTGWFKIF.

In the case of this clone: A much larger clone sits a single nucleotide away, making a read error possible. The chain recombines TRGV9 with TRGJ1 or TRGJ2. Germline V gene data show CDR1 as GITISATS and CDR2 as ISYDGTV (reference sequence). The trim removed 3 bases at V and 3 bases at J, leaving 5 bases unmatched. This CDR3 region has 13 residues. CDR3 bases: TGTGCCTTGTGGGAGACTAGTTATTATAAGAAACTCTTT. Its protein product is CALWETSYYKKLF.

The CDR3 DNA reads TGTGCCACCTGGACCGACCTTTATTATAAGAAACTCTTT. It translates to CATWTDLYYKKLF. The V gene is TRGV4, the J gene TRGJ1 or TRGJ2. The germline V gene has CDR1 EGSTGY and CDR2 YDSYTSSV. This CDR3 is 13 amino acids long. V gave up 6 bases and J gave up 3 bases; unmatched junction bases: 8.

V is TRGV2 and J is TRGJP1. This CDR3 region has 16 residues. Trimming cost V 3 bases and J 0 bases; bases outside gene matches: 7. Germline CDR1 EGSNGY, CDR2 YDSYNSKV. CDR3 residues: CATWDRHYTTGWFKIF. DNA of the CDR3: TGTGCCACCTGGGACCGCCATTATACCACTGGTTGGTTCAAGATATTT.

This clone was seen a few times. The chain uses TRGV3 and TRGJ1 or TRGJ2. The CDR3 has 16 amino acids. V shed 1 base, J shed 3 bases, and the junction held 12 bases outside the gene matches. Looked up from germline, CDR1 is VTNTFY and CDR2 is YDVSTARD (reference sequence). CDR3 nucleotides: TGTGCCACCTGGGACAGACTACTAACATCTTATTATAAGAAACTCTTT. Translation: CATWDRLLTSYYKKLF.

This clone was seen a few times. The gene calls are TRGV3 and TRGJ1 or TRGJ2. The V and J ends lost 6 bases and 1 base, in that order; junction bases with no gene match: 9. CDR3 length: 14 residues. Germline assignment: CDR1 VTNTFY and CDR2 YDVSTARD (reference sequence). The CDR3 sequence: CATWSTINYYKKLF. CDR3 DNA: TGTGCCACCTGGTCTACGATTAATTATTATAAGAAACTCTTT.

The chain is built from TRGV4 and TRGJ1 or TRGJ2. The CDR3 loop spans 15 amino acids. V lost 2 bases, J lost 5 bases, and 12 bases stayed unmatched. The germline V gene encodes CDR1 EGSTGY and CDR2 YDSYTSSV. The CDR3 nucleotides are TGTGCCACCTGGGATGAGGGGTGGAGGGATTATAAGAAACTCTTT. It translates to CATWDEGWRDYKKLF.

This clone has only a few counts. The V and J genes are TRGV8 and TRGJ1 or TRGJ2. Losses at the gene ends were 4 bases for V and 12 bases for J; bases not matched to a gene: 12. This CDR3 has 12 residues. Germline V gene sequence: CDR1 VENAVY, CDR2 YDSYNSRV. CDR3 bases: TGTGCCACCTGGGACGGGCTGGGAGGGAAACTCTTT. It translates to CATWDGLGGKLF.

Comment on this clone: A much larger clone lies a single base off, so this may be a read error. The same CDR3 also results from other DNA sequences found in this sample. The chain uses TRGV9 and TRGJ1 or TRGJ2. Per the germline V gene, CDR1 is GITISATS and CDR2 is ISYDGTV (reference sequence). This CDR3 is 12 amino acids long. V dropped 0 bases and J dropped 4; count of bases not matched to a gene: 0. The CDR3, as DNA: TGTGCCTTGTGGGAGGTGTATTATAAGAAACTCTTT. Translated: CALWEVYYKKLF.

This clone was observed a handful of times. This chain connects TRGV2 to TRGJ1 or TRGJ2. This CDR3 has 15 residues. From germline, CDR1 is EGSNGY and CDR2 YDSYNSKV. Trimming removed 5 bases from V and 3 bases from J; junction bases left unmatched: 13. The CDR3 spells CATWVVGGFYYKKLF. The CDR3, as DNA: TGTGCCACCTGGGTCGTGGGGGGATTTTATTATAAGAAACTCTTT.

The chain uses TRGV8 and TRGJ1 or TRGJ2. The CDR3 has 13 residues. V was pared by 3 bases and J by 6 bases, with 8 bases of the junction left unmatched. Germline CDR1 VENAVY, CDR2 YDSYNSRV. CDR3 residues: CATWDSGFYKKLF. DNA of the CDR3: TGTGCCACCTGGGATTCCGGTTTTTATAAGAAACTCTTT.

This clone was seen only a few times. This rearrangement joins TRGV5 to TRGJ1 or TRGJ2. CDR3 length: 11 residues. Germline assignment: CDR1 VINAFY and CDR2 YDVSNSKD. V dropped 7 bases and J dropped 6; count of bases not matched to a gene: 6. The CDR3 bases are TGTGCCACCTGTGACCCTTATAAGAAACTCTTT. This encodes CATCDPYKKLF.

The chain is built from TRGV2 and TRGJ1 or TRGJ2. V gave up 1 base and J gave up 8 bases; unmatched junction bases: 8. CDR1 is EGSNGY, CDR2 YDSYNSKV, per germline. The CDR3 covers 13 residues. CDR3 in amino acids: CATWDGQNDKKLF. The CDR3 nucleotides read TGTGCCACCTGGGACGGACAAAATGATAAGAAACTCTTT.

This clone was counted only a few times. Within the sample, other DNA sequences also encode this same CDR3. V is TRGV3 and J is TRGJ1 or TRGJ2. The CDR3 length is 14 residues. With V trimmed by 1 base and J by 1 base, 4 bases remained unmatched. Germline CDR1 reads VTNTFY; CDR2 reads YDVSTARD (reference sequence). The CDR3 region has the DNA TGTGCCACCTGGGACAGACCCAATTATTATAAGAAACTCTTT. Translating gives CATWDRPNYYKKLF.

The V gene is TRGV3, the J gene TRGJ1 or TRGJ2. CDR1 VTNTFY and CDR2 YDVSTARD come from the germline V gene (reference sequence). The ends lost 0 bases at V and 9 bases at J; junction bases unmatched: 2. The CDR3 is 11 amino acids. CDR3 region: CATWDRTKKLF. The CDR3 DNA is TGTGCCACCTGGGACAGGACTAAGAAACTCTTT.

The J gene is TRGJ1 or TRGJ2, the V gene TRGV2. CDR3 length: 12 amino acids. After removal of 6 bases from V and 6 bases from J, the junction contained 8 bases not matched to a gene. Germline lookup yields CDR1 EGSNGY and CDR2 YDSYNSKV. The CDR3 nucleotides are TGTGCCACCTGGACAGGGGGTTATAAGAAACTCTTT. Amino acids: CATWTGGYKKLF.

In this sample, this clone turned up a few times. The gene calls are TRGV3 and TRGJ1 or TRGJ2. Germline V gene sequence: CDR1 VTNTFY, CDR2 YDVSTARD (reference sequence). V gave up 3 bases and J gave up 8 bases; unmatched junction bases: 4. This CDR3 spans 11 amino acids. This CDR3 is CATWDLNKKLF. The CDR3 nucleotides are TGTGCCACCTGGGACCTCAATAAGAAACTCTTT.

Only a few counts were recorded for this clone. The CDR3: CATWDPFDYKKLF. As DNA, the CDR3 is TGTGCCACCTGGGACCCCTTTGATTATAAGAAACTCTTT. This sequence joins TRGV3 and TRGJ1 or TRGJ2. V lost 3 bases, J lost 5 bases, and 7 bases stayed unmatched. CDR3 size: 13 residues. Per germline, CDR1 VTNTFY and CDR2 YDVSTARD (reference sequence).

Turning to this clone: The junction departs from the called germline gene at one end, perhaps through a read error. Other DNA sequences in this specimen translate into the identical CDR3. The CDR3 protein is CATWDNYYKKLF. The CDR3 DNA sequence: TGCGCCACCTGGGACAATTATTATAAGAAACTCTTT. The V and J genes are TRGV5 and TRGJ1 or TRGJ2. Germline lookup yields CDR1 VINAFY and CDR2 YDVSNSKD. There are 12 residues in the CDR3.

This chain joins TRGV4 and TRGJP2. The CDR3 runs 13 residues. Germline V gene data show CDR1 as EGSTGY and CDR2 as YDSYTSSV. The trim removed 0 bases at V and 8 bases at J, leaving 3 bases unmatched. Here the CDR3 reads CATWDGRDWIKTF. Written as DNA, the CDR3 is TGTGCCACCTGGGATGGGCGAGATTGGATCAAGACGTTT.